Listed here are 21 T cell receptor beta chains from one sample, sequenced in a study of early T cells in non-severe SARS-CoV-2 infection. Each CDR3 protein gets one entry after TCRdb re-called the 5' RACE reads with MiXCR. The table records some 57,000 distinct CDR3 sequences, 10% to 11% of them present only once. The sequenced sample consisted of whole blood. The origin of the receptors is an adult who was a healthcare worker with PCR-confirmed SARS-CoV-2 infection or an uninfected control (not recorded which).

This chain links TRBV30 with TRBJ1-4, with 7 nucleotides matching TRBD1. CDR3 length equals 13 residues. Germline CDR1 and CDR2: GTSNPN and SVGIG (reference sequence). The V and J ends lost 2 bases and 8 bases, in that order; junction bases with no gene match: 5. The CDR3 DNA follows: TGTGCCTGGAGTACAGGGGAGAGGGAAAAACTGTTTTTT. Translation gives CAWSTGEREKLFF.

In its sample, this clonotype was seen many times. V gene TRBV2 combines with J gene TRBJ1-5; no clear D. CDR1 and CDR2 (germline): SNHLY, FYNNEI. Trimming stripped 6 bases from V and 2 bases from J, with 11 bases between. The CDR3 runs to 14 residues. CDR3 region: CASRDFARNQPQHF. As DNA, the CDR3 is TGTGCCAGCAGAGATTTCGCACGCAATCAGCCCCAGCATTTT.

In this sample, this clonotype turned up a few times. The V call is TRBV18, the J call TRBJ2-7; D is possibly TRBD1 (6 bases). The germline V gene encodes CDR1 KGHSH and CDR2 LQKENI. Trimming pared 3 bases from V and 4 bases from J, leaving 13 bases between. The CDR3 consists of 14 residues. The CDR3 loop reads CASSPRQALYEQYF. In nucleotides, the CDR3 is TGTGCCAGCTCACCGAGACAGGCGCTGTACGAGCAGTACTTC.

V and J are TRBV5-1 and TRBJ2-7; TRBD2 is a possible D gene (7 bases). Germline CDR1 reads SGHRS; CDR2 reads YFSETQ. The V and J ends lost 0 bases and 0 bases respectively, with 13 bases between them. The length of the CDR3 is 16 residues. CDR3: CASSLAPGGFSYEQYF. CDR3 nucleotide sequence: TGCGCCAGCAGCTTGGCCCCGGGGGGCTTCTCCTACGAGCAGTACTTC.

This clonotype has a count of ten or more. CDR3 bases: TGTGCCAGCAGCTTAGACGGAGAAGAGACCCAGTACTTC. Translating it yields CASSLDGEETQYF. This chain links TRBV11-2 with TRBJ2-5; D unclear. Trimming removed 0 bases at V and 3 bases at J, with 5 bases between. The V gene's germline CDR1 is SGHAT and CDR2 FQNNGV. The length of the CDR3 is 13 residues.

This sequence joins TRBV5-1 and TRBJ2-5; 7 bases are a match to TRBD2. The CDR3 is made up of 16 amino acids. Germline V gene sequence: CDR1 SGHRS, CDR2 YFSETQ. V lost 4 bases and J lost 2; bases outside the gene matches: 11. CDR3: CASSAFGSSGQETQYF. The CDR3 nucleotides read TGCGCCAGCAGCGCGTTTGGATCTAGCGGACAAGAGACCCAGTACTTC.

This clonotype was seen at least ten times. This chain uses TRBV5-6 with TRBJ2-1, with 9 bases aligning to TRBD2. Germline CDR1 reads SGHDT; CDR2 reads YYEEEE. V dropped 6 bases and J dropped 0; count of bases not matched to a gene: 16. The CDR3 length is 19 residues. CDR3 protein: CASTAGGRVDPLSYNEQFF. The CDR3 bases are TGTGCCAGCACCGCGGGGGGGCGCGTAGACCCCCTCTCCTACAATGAGCAGTTCTTC.

The chain combines TRBV2 with TRBJ1-6, with D hard to call. Germline V lookup: CDR1 SNHLY, CDR2 FYNNEI. V lost 6 bases to trimming and J lost 12 bases, with 3 bases between them. The CDR3 is 9 residues long. The CDR3 here is CASREPLHF. The DNA for the CDR3 is TGTGCCAGCAGGGAACCCCTCCACTTT.

This clonotype appeared a few times. The chain links TRBV6-6 to TRBJ1-5; D not resolved. This CDR3 is 15 amino acids long. Trimming stripped 3 bases from V and 3 bases from J, with 12 bases between. CDR1 MNHNY and CDR2 SVGAGI come from the germline V gene (reference sequence). CDR3 region: CASSYSRMSNQPQHF. CDR3 nucleotide sequence: TGTGCCAGCAGTTATAGTCGGATGTCCAATCAGCCCCAGCATTTT.

The table lists this clonotype with a few counts. The genes are TRBV9 and TRBJ2-1; 7 nucleotides line up with TRBD1. Germline CDR1 reads SGDLS; CDR2 reads YYNGEE. The V segment lost 3 bases and the J segment 1 base; nucleotides outside the gene matches: 4. This CDR3 region has 15 residues. CDR3 nucleotides: TGTGCCAGCAGCGGACAGGGAAGGTCCTACAATGAGCAGTTCTTC. Protein sequence: CASSGQGRSYNEQFF. Full variable domain (missing parts from reference TRBV9 and TRBJ2-1): DSGVTQTPKHLITATGQRVTLRCSPRSGDLSVYWYQQSLDQGLQFLIQYYNGEERAKGNILERFSAQQFPDLHSELNLSSLELGDSALYFCASSGQGRSYNEQFFGPGTRLTVL.

This clonotype has ten or more counts. The rearrangement uses TRBV6-2 or TRBV6-3 and TRBJ2-3; D is ambiguous. Germline loops: CDR1 MNHEY, CDR2 SVGEGT. This CDR3 region has 15 residues. V lost 2 bases to trimming and J lost 10 bases, with 19 bases between them. In nucleotides, the CDR3 is TGTGCCAGCAGTTACGCGACCAACGCACAGATGTCGCAGTATTTT. It codes for CASSYATNAQMSQYF.

There are many counts of this clonotype. This CDR3 is CASSQEAGLTGYTF. The CDR3 nucleotides read TGTGCCAGCAGCCAAGAGGCAGGGTTGACTGGCTACACCTTC. This chain joins TRBV3-1 and TRBJ1-2; TRBD1 is a possible D gene (5 bases). Trimming took off 0 bases at V and 7 bases at J, with 12 bases between the two ends. Germline values: CDR1 LGHDT, CDR2 YNNKEL (reference sequence). The length of the CDR3 is 14 residues.

At least ten counts were recorded for this clonotype. V and J are TRBV14 and TRBJ2-3, with D perhaps matching TRBD1 or TRBD2 (6 bases each). Germline V CDR1 and CDR2: SGHDN, FVKESK. The CDR3 sequence is 14 residues long. Trimming shortened V by 8 bases and J by 8 bases, and 20 bases separated the two germline ends. CDR3 amino acids: CASGPVGGPGTQYF. The CDR3 DNA sequence: TGTGCCAGCGGTCCAGTGGGGGGCCCGGGTACGCAGTATTTT.

As regards this clonotype: A junction end diverges from the germline sequence, so it may reflect a read error. The rearrangement links TRBV7-7 to TRBJ2-7, with 10 bases that match TRBD1. Germline V gene sequence: CDR1 SSHAT, CDR2 FNYEAQ (reference sequence). CDR3 length: 18 residues. The DNA of the CDR3 is TGTGCTAGCAACCTAAACCGGGACAGGGGCGCCCGGGGTCACGAGCAGTACTTC. It encodes CASNLNRDRGARGHEQYF. The whole variable domain, remainder taken from reference TRBV7-7 and TRBJ2-7, is GAGVSQSPRYKVTKRGQDVTLRCDPISSHATLYWYQQALGQGPEFLTYFNYEAQPDKSGLPSDRFSAERPEGSISTLTIQRTEQRDSAMYRCASNLNRDRGARGHEQYFGPGTRLTVT.

This sequence joins TRBV20-1 and TRBJ2-7; TRBD2 is a possible D gene (5 bases). The V end lost 0 bases, the J end lost 3 bases, and 6 bases lay between the germline ends. This CDR3 has 12 amino acids. Looked up from germline, CDR1 is DFQATT and CDR2 is SNEGSKA (reference sequence). The CDR3 DNA sequence: TGCAGTGCTAGAGATCGGGACTACGAGCAGTACTTC. It encodes CSARDRDYEQYF.

This clonotype was detected only a few times. The V and J genes are TRBV29-1 and TRBJ1-1; D remains unclear. Germline V gene lookup returns CDR1 SQVTM and CDR2 ANQGSEA. The CDR3 runs 12 residues. Trimming pared 4 bases from V and 2 bases from J, leaving 8 bases between. The CDR3: CSVGRQNTEAFF. The CDR3 DNA sequence: TGCAGCGTTGGCAGGCAAAACACTGAAGCTTTCTTT. Drawing the rest from reference TRBV29-1 and TRBJ1-1, the complete variable domain is SAVISQKPSRDICQRGTSLTIQCQVDSQVTMMFWYRQQPGQSLTLIATANQGSEATYESGFVIDKFPISRPNLTFSTLTVSNMSPEDSSIYLCSVGRQNTEAFFGQGTRLTVV.

This clonotype is medium-sized by share. CDR3 sequence: CASSPWVLDTEAFF. The CDR3 DNA reads TGTGCCAGCTCACCGTGGGTATTGGACACTGAAGCTTTCTTT. This chain connects TRBV18 to TRBJ1-1; D uncertain. The CDR3 is 14 residues long. V was shortened by 3 bases and J by 3 bases, with 11 bases between the two germline ends. Germline assignment: CDR1 KGHSH and CDR2 LQKENI.

The chain joins TRBV2 to TRBJ2-7, with D perhaps TRBD2 (6 bases). The germline CDR1 and CDR2 sequences are SNHLY and FYNNEI. V was cut by 2 bases and J by 7 bases, with 24 bases left in between. The CDR3 totals 17 residues. CDR3 sequence (DNA): TGTGCCAGCAGTGAATCTATCGGGGGTACCAAGATTTGGGAGCAGTACTTC. Translation: CASSESIGGTKIWEQYF.

This clonotype was observed many times. The chain joins TRBV30 to TRBJ2-2; 9 bases align to TRBD1. V gave up 4 bases and J gave up 6 bases; unmatched junction bases: 12. The germline V gene has CDR1 GTSNPN and CDR2 SVGIG (reference sequence). The CDR3 totals 16 residues. The CDR3 is CAWKAGTGNRAGELFF. The CDR3 bases are TGTGCCTGGAAGGCCGGGACAGGGAACCGCGCCGGGGAGCTGTTTTTT.

This clonotype was picked up many times. The chain links TRBV3-1 to TRBJ2-1; tentatively, D is TRBD2 (6 bases). Trimming took off 2 bases at V and 5 bases at J, with 10 bases between the two ends. CDR1 LGHDT and CDR2 YNNKEL come from the germline V gene (reference sequence). The CDR3 is made up of 14 amino acids. CDR3: CASSQRGVHNEQFF. CDR3 nucleotides: TGTGCCAGCAGCCAACGCGGGGTTCACAATGAGCAGTTCTTC.

This clonotype was detected many times. The chain uses TRBV21-1 and TRBJ1-6; the listed D gene, TRBD1, was not tested against the DNA. TRBV21-1 is assigned pseudogene status. This CDR3 contains 20 residues. In DNA, the CDR3 is TGTGCCAGCCCCCGGCGGAGGCAGGGTGGTCTGAGGTCCTATAATTCACCCCTCCACTTT. As protein: CASPRRRQGGLRSYNSPLHF.